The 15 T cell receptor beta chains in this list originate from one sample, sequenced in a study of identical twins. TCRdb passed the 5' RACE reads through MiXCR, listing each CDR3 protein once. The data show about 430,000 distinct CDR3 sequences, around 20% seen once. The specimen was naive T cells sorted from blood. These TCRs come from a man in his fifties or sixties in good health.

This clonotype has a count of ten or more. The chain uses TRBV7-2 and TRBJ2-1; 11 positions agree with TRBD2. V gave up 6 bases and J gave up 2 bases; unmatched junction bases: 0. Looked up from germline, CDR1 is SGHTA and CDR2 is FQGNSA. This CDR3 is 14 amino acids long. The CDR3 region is CASRTSGTYNEQFF. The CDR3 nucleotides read TGTGCCAGCAGGACTAGCGGGACCTACAATGAGCAGTTCTTC.

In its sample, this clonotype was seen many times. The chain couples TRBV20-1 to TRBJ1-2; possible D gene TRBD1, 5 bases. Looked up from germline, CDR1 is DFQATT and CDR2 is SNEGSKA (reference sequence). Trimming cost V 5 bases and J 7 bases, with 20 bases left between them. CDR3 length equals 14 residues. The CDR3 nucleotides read TGCAGTGCTGAAACAGGCCTGGGTCGAGGTGGCTACACCTTC. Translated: CSAETGLGRGGYTF.

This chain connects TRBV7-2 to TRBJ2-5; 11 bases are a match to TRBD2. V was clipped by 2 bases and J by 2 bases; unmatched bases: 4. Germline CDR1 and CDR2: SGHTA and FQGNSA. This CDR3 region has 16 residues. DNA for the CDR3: TGTGCCAGCAGCTTAAAGGGACTAGCGGTTCAAGAGACCCAGTACTTC. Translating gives CASSLKGLAVQETQYF.

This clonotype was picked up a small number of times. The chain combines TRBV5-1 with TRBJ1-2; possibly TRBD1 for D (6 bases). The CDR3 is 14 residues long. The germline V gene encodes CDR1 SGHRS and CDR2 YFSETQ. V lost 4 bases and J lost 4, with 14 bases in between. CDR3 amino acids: CASSNDRSFYGYTF. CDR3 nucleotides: TGCGCCAGCAGCAACGACAGGAGTTTCTATGGCTACACCTTC. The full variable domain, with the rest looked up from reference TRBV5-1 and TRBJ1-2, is KAGVTQTPRYLIKTRGQQVTLSCSPISGHRSVSWYQQTPGQGLQFLFEYFSETQRNKGNFPGRFSGRQFSNSRSEMNVSTLELGDSALYLCASSNDRSFYGYTFGSGTRLTVV.

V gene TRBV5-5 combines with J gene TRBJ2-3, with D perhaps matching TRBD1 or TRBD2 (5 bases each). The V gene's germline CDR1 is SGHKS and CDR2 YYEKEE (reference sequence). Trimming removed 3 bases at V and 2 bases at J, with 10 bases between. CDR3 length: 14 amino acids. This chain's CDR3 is CASSWGTSTDTQYF. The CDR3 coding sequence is TGTGCCAGCAGCTGGGGGACGTCCACAGATACGCAGTATTTT.

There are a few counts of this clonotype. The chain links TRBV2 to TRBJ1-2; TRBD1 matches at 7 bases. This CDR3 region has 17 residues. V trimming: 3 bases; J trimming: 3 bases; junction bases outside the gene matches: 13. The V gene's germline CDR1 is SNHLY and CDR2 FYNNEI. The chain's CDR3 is CASSDWTGYVGDYGYTF. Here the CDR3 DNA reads TGTGCCAGCAGTGACTGGACAGGTTACGTCGGAGACTATGGCTACACCTTC.

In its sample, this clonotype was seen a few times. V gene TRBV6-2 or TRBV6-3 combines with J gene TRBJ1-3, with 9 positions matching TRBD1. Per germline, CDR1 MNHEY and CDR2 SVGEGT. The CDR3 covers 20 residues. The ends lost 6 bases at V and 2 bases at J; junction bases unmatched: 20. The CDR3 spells CASRTTGTGSPSRAGNTIYF. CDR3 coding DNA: TGTGCCAGCAGAACGACCGGGACAGGGAGTCCCAGTAGGGCTGGAAACACCATATATTTT.

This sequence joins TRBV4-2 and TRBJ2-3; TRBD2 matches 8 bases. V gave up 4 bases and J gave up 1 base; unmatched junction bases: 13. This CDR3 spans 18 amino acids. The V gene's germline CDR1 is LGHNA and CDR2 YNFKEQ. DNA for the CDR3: TGTGCCAGCAGCCGCCCGGGACTAGTGACTTCGGGCACAGATACGCAGTATTTT. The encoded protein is CASSRPGLVTSGTDTQYF.

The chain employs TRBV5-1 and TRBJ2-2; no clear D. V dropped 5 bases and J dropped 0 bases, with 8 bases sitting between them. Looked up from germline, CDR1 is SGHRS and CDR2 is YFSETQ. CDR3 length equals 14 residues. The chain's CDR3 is CASRGTTNTGELFF. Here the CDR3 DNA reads TGCGCCAGCAGAGGAACCACGAACACCGGGGAGCTGTTTTTT.

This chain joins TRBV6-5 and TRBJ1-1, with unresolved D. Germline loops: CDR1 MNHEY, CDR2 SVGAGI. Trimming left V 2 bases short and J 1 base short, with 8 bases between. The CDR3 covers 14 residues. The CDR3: CASSYRGPNTEAFF. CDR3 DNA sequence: TGTGCCAGCAGTTACCGCGGTCCGAACACTGAAGCTTTCTTT.

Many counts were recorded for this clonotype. The CDR3 DNA follows: TGTGCCAGCAGAGAGCAGGGAGGAGGCACTGAAGCTTTCTTT. This gives the protein CASREQGGGTEAFF. The chain uses TRBV14 and TRBJ1-1; D possibly corresponds to TRBD1 (5 bases). Germline lookup yields CDR1 SGHDN and CDR2 FVKESK. V was trimmed by 6 bases and J by 4 bases, leaving 15 bases between them. The CDR3 has 14 residues.

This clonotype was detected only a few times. CDR3 DNA: TGTGCCAGCAGTGGGGACAGCAATCAGCCCCAGCATTTT. Translation gives CASSGDSNQPQHF. The chain carries TRBV28 and TRBJ1-5; D is possibly TRBD1 (5 bases). The germline V gene has CDR1 MDHEN and CDR2 SYDVKM. The CDR3 contains 13 residues. V dropped 5 bases and J dropped 1 base, with 6 bases sitting between them.

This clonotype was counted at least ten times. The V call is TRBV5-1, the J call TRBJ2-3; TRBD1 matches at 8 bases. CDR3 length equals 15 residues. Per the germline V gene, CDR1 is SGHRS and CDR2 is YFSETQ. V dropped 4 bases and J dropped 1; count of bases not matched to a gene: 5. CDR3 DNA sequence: TGCGCCAGCAGCCGGACAGGGTATGGCACAGATACGCAGTATTTT. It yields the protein CASSRTGYGTDTQYF.

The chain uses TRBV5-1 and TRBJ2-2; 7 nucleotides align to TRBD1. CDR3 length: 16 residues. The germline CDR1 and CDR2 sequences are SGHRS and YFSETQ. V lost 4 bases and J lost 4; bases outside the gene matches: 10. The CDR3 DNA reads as TGCGCCAGCAGCCTGTTACAGGGGCAGATCACCGGGGAGCTGTTTTTT. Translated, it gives CASSLLQGQITGELFF.

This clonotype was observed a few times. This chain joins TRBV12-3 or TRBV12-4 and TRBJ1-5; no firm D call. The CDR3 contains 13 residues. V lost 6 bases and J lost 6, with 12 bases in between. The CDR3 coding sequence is TGTGCCAGCAGCCTCTCGAGTGGTCAGCCCCAGCATTTT. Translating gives CASSLSSGQPQHF.